The 24 T cell receptor beta chains below all came from one sample that was sequenced in a study of T cell responses to AZD1222 COVID-19 vaccine. The method was immunoSEQ multiplex PCR; TCRdb's version includes in-frame clones alone and lacks a portion of them. The sample has 150,000 to 250,000 clones; roughly nine tenths are singletons. The source material was peripheral blood, sampled 28 days after the second AZD1222 dose. These receptors were taken from an adult who received the AZD1222 COVID-19 vaccine.

This rearrangement joins TRBV9 to TRBJ2-1; 8 nucleotides align to TRBD2. Trimming cost V 0 bases and J 5 bases; bases outside gene matches: 7. Germline assignment: CDR1 SGDLS and CDR2 YYNGEE. The CDR3 runs 16 residues. CDR3 region: CASSVAPGTRNNEQFF. The CDR3, as DNA: TGTGCCAGCAGCGTAGCTCCAGGGACTAGAAACAATGAGCAGTTCTTC.

The sample holds one count of this clone. The chain employs TRBV10-3 and TRBJ1-2; no firm D call. There are 14 residues in the CDR3. Germline CDR1 ENHRY, CDR2 SYGVKD. The V gene lost 3 bases and the J gene lost 2 bases, with 10 bases spanning the gap. The CDR3 reads CAISDPDGNYGYTF. The CDR3, as DNA: TGTGCCATCAGTGACCCGGACGGGAACTATGGCTACACCTTC.

The chain couples TRBV30 to TRBJ1-3, with unresolved D. Germline V gene data show CDR1 as GTSNPN and CDR2 as SVGIG (reference sequence). Trimming removed 2 bases from V and 0 bases from J, with 5 bases in between. This CDR3 region has 13 residues. Here the CDR3 DNA reads TGTGCCTGGAGTCCGGCCTCTGGAAACACCATATATTTT. Translated: CAWSPASGNTIYF.

The rearrangement joins TRBV19 to TRBJ1-5; D is possibly TRBD1 (5 bases). Trimming pared 3 bases from V and 7 bases from J, leaving 13 bases between. The CDR3 has 14 residues. Looked up from germline, CDR1 is LNHDA and CDR2 is SQIVND (reference sequence). CDR3 coding DNA: TGTGCCAGTAGTATTAGTCAGGGTTACCAGCCCCAGCATTTT. This codes for CASSISQGYQPQHF.

A single count supports this clone. This chain connects TRBV25-1 to TRBJ2-3; no reliable D call. Germline CDR1 is MGHDK and CDR2 is SYGVNS. The CDR3 is 16 residues long. Trimming removed 4 bases from V and 0 bases from J, with 14 bases in between. The CDR3 here is CASSVSWRTSTDTQYF. CDR3 bases: TGTGCCAGCAGTGTCTCCTGGAGAACTAGCACAGATACGCAGTATTTT.

The CDR3, as DNA: TGTGCCATCAGTGAGTCGACGGGGACTAGCGGGAGGGGCGCCAAAAACATTCAGTACTTC. Translated, it gives CAISESTGTSGRGAKNIQYF. The chain uses TRBV10-3 and TRBJ2-4; 16 nucleotides match TRBD2. The CDR3 has 20 amino acids. V gave up 0 bases and J gave up 1 base; unmatched junction bases: 6. Germline lookup yields CDR1 ENHRY and CDR2 SYGVKD.

The chain joins TRBV6-5 to TRBJ1-5; TRBD1 aligns across 7 bases. The trim removed 9 bases at V and 6 bases at J, leaving 11 bases unmatched. The CDR3 covers 14 residues. The germline CDR1 and CDR2 sequences are MNHEY and SVGAGI. The CDR3 DNA sequence: TGTGCCAGGATACAGGGGCGAAGAGTTCAGCCCCAGCATTTT. Translated, it gives CARIQGRRVQPQHF.

This chain's CDR3 is CSARRGNEQFF. For the CDR3, the DNA is TGCAGTGCTAGAAGGGGCAATGAGCAGTTCTTC. V gene TRBV20-1 combines with J gene TRBJ2-1; D perhaps matches TRBD1 (5 bases). V lost 2 bases and J 6 bases, leaving 5 bases between the germline ends. The CDR3 covers 11 residues. Germline V lookup: CDR1 DFQATT, CDR2 SNEGSKA (reference sequence).

The V and J genes are TRBV27 and TRBJ2-1; 7 bases line up with TRBD2. The CDR3 has 15 amino acids. With 4 bases clipped from V and 0 bases from J, the junction kept 3 bases outside the gene matches. Germline values: CDR1 MNHEY, CDR2 SMNVEV (reference sequence). The CDR3 region is CASSSERDSYNEQFF. The CDR3, as DNA: TGTGCCAGCAGTTCGGAGCGGGACTCCTACAATGAGCAGTTCTTC.

This chain uses TRBV3-1 (or the pseudogene TRBV3-2) with TRBJ2-3; no reliable D call. Trimming took off 0 bases at V and 5 bases at J, with 6 bases between the two ends. CDR1 is LGHDT, CDR2 YNNKEL, per germline (reference sequence). The CDR3 covers 13 residues. The CDR3 is CASSQEGKDTQYF. The CDR3 DNA reads TGTGCCAGCAGCCAAGAAGGGAAAGATACGCAGTATTTT.

V is TRBV9 and J is TRBJ2-1; D is undetermined. V dropped 0 bases and J dropped 8 bases, with 9 bases sitting between them. The CDR3 loop spans 13 amino acids. Germline loops: CDR1 SGDLS, CDR2 YYNGEE. CDR3 sequence reads: CASSVGPVDEQFF. The CDR3 DNA is TGTGCCAGCAGCGTAGGGCCTGTGGATGAGCAGTTCTTC.

The chain recombines TRBV6-4 with TRBJ2-3; D gene uncertain. The CDR3 runs 15 residues. The V gene lost 2 bases and the J gene lost 2 bases, with 11 bases spanning the gap. CDR1 is MRHNA, CDR2 SNTAGT, per germline. The CDR3 DNA follows: TGTGCCAGCAGTGACCGTGCGAGGCCCACAGATACGCAGTATTTT. Translation: CASSDRARPTDTQYF.

With respect to this clone: Relative to the germline gene, one junction end is altered; a read error may explain this. The chain employs TRBV7-7 and TRBJ2-5; D could derive from TRBD1 or TRBD2 (5 bases each). Per germline, CDR1 SSHAT and CDR2 FNYEAQ (reference sequence). The CDR3 consists of 14 residues. The CDR3 loop is CASSPGTVQETQYF. CDR3 DNA sequence: TGTGCTAGCAGCCCAGGGACGGTCCAAGAGACCCAGTACTTC.

The gene calls are TRBV19 and TRBJ2-3; 7 nucleotides line up with TRBD2. Germline CDR1 is LNHDA and CDR2 is SQIVND (reference sequence). There are 18 residues in the CDR3. V lost 1 base and J lost 3; bases outside the gene matches: 13. CDR3 region: CASSIGVARESSTDTQYF. In nucleotides, the CDR3 is TGTGCCAGTAGTATAGGGGTGGCGCGGGAGAGTAGTACAGATACGCAGTATTTT.

The chain recombines TRBV6-6 with TRBJ1-5, with D possibly matching TRBD1 (5 bases). There are 15 residues in the CDR3. Trimming stripped 0 bases from V and 6 bases from J, with 12 bases between. Germline V lookup: CDR1 MNHNY, CDR2 SVGAGI (reference sequence). CDR3 sequence reads: CASSYSPGWGQPQHF. Here the CDR3 DNA reads TGTGCCAGCAGTTACTCGCCAGGGTGGGGTCAGCCCCAGCATTTT.

This rearrangement joins TRBV19 to TRBJ1-5; D remains unclear. The CDR3 is 13 residues long. Per the germline V gene, CDR1 is LNHDA and CDR2 is SQIVND (reference sequence). V lost 2 bases to trimming and J lost 7 bases, with 9 bases between them. CDR3 DNA sequence: TGTGCCAGTAGTATAAGTTGGGGACAGCCCCAGCATTTT. Amino acids: CASSISWGQPQHF.

This chain connects TRBV3-1 (or the pseudogene TRBV3-2) to TRBJ1-1; 9 positions match TRBD1. The ends lost 1 base at V and 6 bases at J; junction bases unmatched: 6. Germline loops: CDR1 LGHDT, CDR2 YNNKEL (reference sequence). The CDR3 consists of 15 residues. The CDR3 coding sequence is TGTGCCAGCAGCCAAGGGACAGGGGCCGCGGCTGAAGCTTTCTTT. Amino acids: CASSQGTGAAAEAFF.

A few counts support this clone. The rearrangement links TRBV6-4 to TRBJ1-3; no definite D call. The CDR3 is 14 residues long. Per the germline V gene, CDR1 is MRHNA and CDR2 is SNTAGT. With 7 bases removed from V and 3 bases from J, the gap between germline ends came to 13 bases. The CDR3 nucleotides read TGTGCCAGCACGGGTTTTGGGTGTGGAAACACCATATATTTT. Protein: CASTGFGCGNTIYF.

This clone is a singleton in its sample. The chain links TRBV4-1 to TRBJ2-3, with TRBD2 matching over 10 bases. Looked up from germline, CDR1 is MGHRA and CDR2 is YSYEKL. CDR3 length: 16 residues. The trim removed 1 base at V and 6 bases at J, leaving 7 bases unmatched. The CDR3 DNA reads as TGCGCCAGCAGCCAAGCAAGCGGGAGGGCCGGTGATACGCAGTATTTT. It specifies CASSQASGRAGDTQYF.

This chain links TRBV5-1 with TRBJ2-7; 7 bases match TRBD2. Germline V gene data show CDR1 as SGHRS and CDR2 as YFSETQ. The CDR3 is made up of 16 amino acids. V shed 5 bases and J 4 bases; nucleotides not matched to a gene: 15. The DNA for the CDR3 is TGCGCCAGCAGACGTAATCCCCAGGGAGGGGTATACGAGCAGTACTTC. It is translated as CASRRNPQGGVYEQYF.

This chain connects TRBV30 to TRBJ2-7; D not resolved. There are 11 residues in the CDR3. CDR1 and CDR2 from the germline V gene are GTSNPN and SVGIG (reference sequence). Trimming removed 5 bases from V and 3 bases from J, with 8 bases in between. This chain's CDR3 is CAWVGGYEQYF. Written as DNA, the CDR3 is TGTGCCTGGGTGGGTGGCTACGAGCAGTACTTC.

This rearrangement joins TRBV28 to TRBJ1-4; possible D gene TRBD1, 5 bases. This CDR3 spans 13 amino acids. Germline-derived CDR1 and CDR2 are MDHEN and SYDVKM. V gave up 6 bases and J gave up 3 bases, with 8 bases separating them. Here the CDR3 reads CASSRVPNEKLFF. In DNA, the CDR3 is TGTGCCAGCAGCAGGGTTCCTAATGAAAAACTGTTTTTT.

The chain uses TRBV27 and TRBJ2-1, with 10 bases aligning to TRBD1. The CDR3 runs 15 residues. Germline lookup yields CDR1 MNHEY and CDR2 SMNVEV (reference sequence). V lost 7 bases and J lost 7; bases outside the gene matches: 10. As DNA, the CDR3 is TGTGCCAGCAAGGACAGACAGGGGGCAAGGAATGAGCAGTTCTTC. Encoded protein: CASKDRQGARNEQFF.

This clone was observed once. The CDR3: CASTDRANEKLFF. The CDR3 DNA follows: TGTGCCAGCACCGACAGAGCTAATGAAAAACTGTTTTTT. The chain couples TRBV5-6 to TRBJ1-4, with D perhaps matching TRBD1 (5 bases). Germline values: CDR1 SGHDT, CDR2 YYEEEE. There are 13 residues in the CDR3. The V end was cut by 6 bases, the J end by 3 bases, with 9 bases between.